Listed below are T cell receptor beta chains from one sample, sequenced in a study of T cell responses to AZD1222 COVID-19 vaccine. The data were produced by immunoSEQ multiplex PCR, yet TCRdb's version contains in-frame clones alone and is incomplete. The table shows about 150,000 clones, with 93% occurring only once. Material: peripheral blood, obtained on day 0 of AZD1222 vaccination. These receptors came from an adult in good health. CDR3s include the opening cysteine and the closing phenylalanine or tryptophan. The order of the fields is J gene, V gene, D gene, clone size, CDR3 protein, CDR3 DNA. D genes are given only for firm matches. Size is stated for part of the rows, as once, few or many counts, or as a class when the clone is expanded.

j_gene: TRBJ2-1
v_gene: TRBV6-2/TRBV6-3
d_gene: .
abundance: .
CDR3aa: CASSSGGYEQFF
CDR3nt: TGTGCCAGCAGTTCTGGTGGGTATGAGCAGTTCTTC

j_gene: TRBJ1-2
v_gene: TRBV6-5
d_gene: .
abundance: .
CDR3aa: CASSYVPPGRAYGYTF
CDR3nt: TGTGCCAGCAGTTACGTCCCCCCGGGGCGCGCCTATGGCTACACCTTC

j_gene: TRBJ2-3
v_gene: TRBV27
d_gene: .
abundance: .
CDR3aa: CASSLPGSTSTDTQYF
CDR3nt: TGTGCCAGCAGTCTTCCGGGCTCCACCTCCACAGATACGCAGTATTTT

j_gene: TRBJ1-2
v_gene: TRBV10-2
d_gene: .
abundance: .
CDR3aa: CASSQGWKYGYTF
CDR3nt: TGCGCCAGCAGTCAAGGGTGGAAGTATGGCTACACCTTC

j_gene: TRBJ1-2
v_gene: TRBV2
d_gene: .
abundance: few
CDR3aa: CASRSGPGTTGGYTF
CDR3nt: TGTGCCAGCAGGTCGGGGCCCGGGACAACCGGGGGCTACACCTTC

j_gene: TRBJ1-6
v_gene: TRBV2
d_gene: .
abundance: once
CDR3aa: CASTLSSYNSPLHF
CDR3nt: TGTGCCAGCACTCTTAGCTCCTATAATTCACCCCTCCACTTT

j_gene: TRBJ2-5
v_gene: TRBV7-2
d_gene: .
abundance: .
CDR3aa: CASVPFAAETQYF
CDR3nt: TGTGCCAGCGTCCCCTTCGCGGCGGAGACCCAGTACTTC

j_gene: TRBJ1-2
v_gene: TRBV10-3
d_gene: TRBD1
abundance: .
CDR3aa: CAIMFAQGAYGYTF
CDR3nt: TGTGCCATCATGTTCGCCCAGGGGGCTTATGGCTACACCTTC

j_gene: TRBJ1-5
v_gene: TRBV27
d_gene: .
abundance: .
CDR3aa: CASSGGGSNQPQHF
CDR3nt: TGTGCCAGCAGTGGAGGGGGTAGCAATCAGCCCCAGCATTTT

j_gene: TRBJ1-1
v_gene: TRBV20-1
d_gene: TRBD1
abundance: once
CDR3aa: CSAGQGEAFF
CDR3nt: TGCAGTGCTGGACAGGGTGAAGCTTTCTTT

j_gene: TRBJ2-1
v_gene: TRBV3-1/TRBV3-2
d_gene: TRBD1
abundance: .
CDR3aa: CASSQGDRNNEQFF
CDR3nt: TGTGCCAGCAGCCAAGGGGACAGGAACAATGAGCAGTTCTTC

j_gene: TRBJ1-1
v_gene: TRBV7-9
d_gene: .
abundance: once
CDR3aa: CASSLDQGRMNTEAFF
CDR3nt: TGTGCCAGCAGCTTAGATCAGGGACGGATGAACACTGAAGCTTTCTTT

j_gene: TRBJ1-1
v_gene: TRBV11-3
d_gene: .
abundance: .
CDR3aa: CASSLGAGDEAFF
CDR3nt: TGTGCCAGCAGCTTAGGAGCAGGGGATGAAGCTTTCTTT

j_gene: TRBJ1-5
v_gene: TRBV11-3
d_gene: .
abundance: once
CDR3aa: CASSLGPLGNQPQHF
CDR3nt: TGTGCCAGCAGCCTAGGTCCCCTGGGCAATCAGCCCCAGCATTTT

j_gene: TRBJ2-5
v_gene: TRBV18
d_gene: .
abundance: .
CDR3aa: CASSPQLGEETQYF
CDR3nt: TGTGCCAGCTCACCACAGCTGGGGGAGGAGACCCAGTACTTC

j_gene: TRBJ2-2
v_gene: TRBV6-5
d_gene: TRBD2
abundance: .
CDR3aa: CASTLAAGTGELFF
CDR3nt: TGTGCCAGCACGCTAGCGGCTGGCACCGGGGAGCTGTTTTTT

j_gene: TRBJ1-1
v_gene: TRBV11-3
d_gene: .
abundance: .
CDR3aa: CASRDSYTEAFF
CDR3nt: TGTGCCAGCAGGGACAGTTACACTGAAGCTTTCTTT

j_gene: TRBJ1-2
v_gene: TRBV7-9
d_gene: .
abundance: .
CDR3aa: CASSFDRLGYTF
CDR3nt: TGTGCCAGCAGCTTTGACAGGCTCGGCTACACCTTC

j_gene: TRBJ1-6
v_gene: TRBV11-2
d_gene: .
abundance: .
CDR3aa: CASRTVGTATVNSPLHF
CDR3nt: TGTGCCAGCAGGACTGTAGGGACCGCAACCGTTAATTCACCCCTCCACTTT

j_gene: TRBJ2-2
v_gene: TRBV19
d_gene: .
abundance: .
CDR3aa: CASSIAGFGELFF
CDR3nt: TGTGCCAGTAGTATAGCAGGGTTCGGGGAGCTGTTTTTT

j_gene: TRBJ2-1
v_gene: TRBV10-3
d_gene: .
abundance: .
CDR3aa: CAISESRRAGNEQFF
CDR3nt: TGTGCCATCAGTGAGTCGAGAAGGGCGGGGAATGAGCAGTTCTTC

j_gene: TRBJ2-7
v_gene: TRBV11-3
d_gene: .
abundance: .
CDR3aa: CASSLFSGPYEQYF
CDR3nt: TGTGCCAGCAGCTTATTTTCAGGCCCCTACGAGCAGTACTTC

j_gene: TRBJ1-2
v_gene: TRBV5-8
d_gene: TRBD1
abundance: .
CDR3aa: CASSLGTGSNYGYTF
CDR3nt: TGTGCCAGCAGCTTAGGGACAGGTTCTAACTATGGCTACACCTTC

j_gene: TRBJ2-7
v_gene: TRBV14
d_gene: .
abundance: .
CDR3aa: CASSQVIPSSGSYEQYF
CDR3nt: TGTGCCAGCAGCCAAGTAATTCCTTCGTCAGGGAGCTACGAGCAGTACTTC

j_gene: TRBJ1-6
v_gene: TRBV6-5
d_gene: TRBD1
abundance: .
CDR3aa: CASSYSQGRGDSPLHF
CDR3nt: TGTGCCAGCAGTTACTCGCAGGGCAGGGGGGATTCACCCCTCCACTTT

j_gene: TRBJ1-1
v_gene: TRBV29-1
d_gene: .
abundance: .
CDR3aa: CSVTQDAMNTEAFF
CDR3nt: TGCAGCGTGACACAGGACGCTATGAACACTGAAGCTTTCTTT